This T cell receptor (beta chain) was sequenced for a study of blood T cells in healthy people across ages. General study results and limits: Naive T cell percentage strongly correlated with TCR beta diversity. Aged donors had fewer naive CD4+ cells and lower diversity than long-lived donors. The lack of PBMC sorting stopped any conclusive naive versus antigen-experienced comparison. CMV status of donors was not determined, possibly confounding expanded clonotype changes.

Germline CDR1 is SGHRS and CDR2 is YFSETQ. The CDR3 runs to 11 residues. Trimming removed 4 bases from V and 9 bases from J, with 8 bases in between. This clonotype appeared a few times. What it binds is unknown. It was with a sample-barcoded 5' primer and a J-beta primer mix that a second PCR of about 6 to 12 cycles was run. TCRdb called the 5' RACE reads again in MiXCR, with one record for every CDR3 protein. The table has roughly 800,000 distinct CDR3 sequences, 20% to 30% seen once; the top ten hold around 3%. These records were also assigned to another study, of T cells of mothers and their children.

Sequencing was carried out using blood. The chain combines TRBV5-1 with TRBJ2-1, with unresolved D. The clonotype was recovered from a boy between 10 and 17 years old in good health. The CDR3 region has the DNA TGCGCCAGCAGCGACGTGAGTGAGCAGTTCTTC. This codes for CASSDVSEQFF.